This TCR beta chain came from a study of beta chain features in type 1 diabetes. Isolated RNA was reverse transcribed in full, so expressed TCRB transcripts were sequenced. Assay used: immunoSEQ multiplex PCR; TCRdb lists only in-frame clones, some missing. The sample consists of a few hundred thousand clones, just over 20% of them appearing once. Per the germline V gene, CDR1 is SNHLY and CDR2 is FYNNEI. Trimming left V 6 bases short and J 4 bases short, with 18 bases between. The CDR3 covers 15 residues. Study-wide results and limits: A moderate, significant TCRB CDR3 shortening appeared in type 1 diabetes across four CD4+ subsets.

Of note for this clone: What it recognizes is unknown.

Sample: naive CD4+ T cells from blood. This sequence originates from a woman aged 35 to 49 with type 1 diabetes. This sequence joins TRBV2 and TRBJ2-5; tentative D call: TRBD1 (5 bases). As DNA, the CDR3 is TGTGCCAGCAGGCGAAGAGACAGTAGAGGAGAGACCCAGTACTTC. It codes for CASRRRDSRGETQYF.